This T cell receptor (beta chain) was sequenced during a study of blood T cell repertoires in COVID-19. Sequencing was performed with immunoSEQ multiplex PCR; in TCRdb, only in-frame clones are kept and a portion is missing. This sample has about 320,000 clones; roughly nine tenths occur once, and the top ten carry around 3.9%. Germline assignment: CDR1 MNHNY and CDR2 SVGAGI (reference sequence). The CDR3 consists of 15 residues. Trimming left V 6 bases short and J 5 bases short, with 17 bases between. The chain employs TRBV6-6 and TRBJ2-1; D possibly corresponds to TRBD1 (6 bases). Sequenced input: PBMCs or T cells enriched from blood (not recorded which). This receptor was taken from a woman aged 25-40 years who had been exposed to COVID-19. The CDR3 nucleotides read TGTGCCAGCAGCCAGCCTCTGGGGGCGGACAATGAGCAGTTCTTC. Translation: CASSQPLGADNEQFF.